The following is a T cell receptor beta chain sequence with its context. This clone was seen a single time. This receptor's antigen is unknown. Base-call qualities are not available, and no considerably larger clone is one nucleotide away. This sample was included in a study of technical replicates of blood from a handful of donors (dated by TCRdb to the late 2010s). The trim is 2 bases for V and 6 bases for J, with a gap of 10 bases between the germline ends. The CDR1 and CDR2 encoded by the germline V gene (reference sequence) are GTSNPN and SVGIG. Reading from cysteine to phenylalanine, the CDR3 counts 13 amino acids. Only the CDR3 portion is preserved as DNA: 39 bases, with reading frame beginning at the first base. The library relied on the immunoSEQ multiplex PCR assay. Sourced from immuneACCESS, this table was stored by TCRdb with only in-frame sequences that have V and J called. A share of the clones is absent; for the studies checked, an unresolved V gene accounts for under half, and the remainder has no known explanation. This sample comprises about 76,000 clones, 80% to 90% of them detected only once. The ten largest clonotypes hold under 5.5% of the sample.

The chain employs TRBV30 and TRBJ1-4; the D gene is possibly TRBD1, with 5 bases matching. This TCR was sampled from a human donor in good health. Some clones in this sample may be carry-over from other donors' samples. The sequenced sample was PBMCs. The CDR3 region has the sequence CAWSIPGDEKLFF. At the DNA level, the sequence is TGTGCCTGGAGTATCCCGGGGGATGAAAAACTGTTTTTT.